The next 22 T cell receptor beta chains were all read from a single sample in a study of blood T cells in healthy people across ages. The second PCR ran roughly 6 to 11 cycles with a sample-barcoded 5' primer and J-beta primers. TCRdb processed the 5' RACE reads anew with MiXCR; each CDR3 protein has one entry. The sample consists of about 1.4 million distinct CDR3 sequences, 55% to 75% of them appearing once. The specimen sequenced was blood. The receptors derive from a man aged 18 to 29 in good health.

The chain employs TRBV6-2 or TRBV6-3 and TRBJ1-1; perhaps TRBD1 as D (5 bases). The V and J ends lost 6 bases and 1 base respectively, with 9 bases between them. Germline V gene lookup returns CDR1 MNHEY and CDR2 SVGEGT. The CDR3 has 13 amino acids. CDR3 nucleotides: TGTGCCAGCAGGTCGAGGGGGAACACTGAAGCTTTCTTT. Translating gives CASRSRGNTEAFF.

The rearrangement links TRBV7-9 to TRBJ1-4; D possibly corresponds to TRBD1 (5 bases). V was clipped by 2 bases and J by 4 bases, with 20 bases between them. The CDR3 contains 18 residues. Germline CDR1 reads SEHNR; CDR2 reads FQNEAQ (reference sequence). The CDR3 spells CASSLRGSDSFYNEKLFF. The CDR3 bases are TGTGCCAGCAGCTTACGCGGATCAGACAGTTTTTATAATGAAAAACTGTTTTTT.

This clonotype was seen once. The rearrangement joins TRBV10-1 to TRBJ2-2; TRBD1 or TRBD2 may be the D gene (5 bases each). The V and J ends lost 6 bases and 6 bases respectively, with 14 bases between them. The V gene's germline CDR1 is WNHNN and CDR2 SYGVQD (reference sequence). The CDR3 runs to 14 residues. The CDR3 sequence: CASSREGTAGELFF. CDR3 sequence (DNA): TGCGCCAGCAGCCGAGAGGGGACGGCCGGGGAGCTGTTTTTT.

This sequence joins TRBV6-7 and TRBJ1-4, with unresolved D. TRBV6-7 is labeled an ORF, and its function is uncertain. The ends were cut back, 8 bases at V and 0 bases at J, with 16 bases in the middle. The CDR3 length is 16 residues. CDR3 nucleotide sequence: TGTGCCAGCGCCCGAAAAGCCGTTGCAACTAATGAAAAACTGTTTTTT. Translating gives CASARKAVATNEKLFF.

The gene calls are TRBV20-1 and TRBJ2-3; D gene ambiguous. This CDR3 comprises 14 residues. Trimming took off 1 base at V and 5 bases at J, with 13 bases between the two ends. Germline-derived CDR1 and CDR2 are DFQATT and SNEGSKA (reference sequence). For the CDR3, the DNA is TGCAGTGCTAGAGGACCCCTCGGCCGAGATACGCAGTATTTT. Its translation is CSARGPLGRDTQYF.

The J gene is TRBJ2-5, the V gene TRBV7-8; the match to TRBD2 covers 14 bases. The CDR3 runs 17 residues. Looked up from germline, CDR1 is SGHVS and CDR2 is FQNEAQ. Losses at the gene ends were 1 base for V and 4 bases for J; bases not matched to a gene: 5. The CDR3 DNA sequence: TGTGCCAGCAGCTTAGAAGGGACTAGCGGGAGAGGAGAGACCCAGTACTTC. Translation gives CASSLEGTSGRGETQYF.

V usage is TRBV7-9 and J usage is TRBJ2-7, with D possibly being TRBD1 (5 bases). Trimming took 8 bases from V and 1 from J, leaving 9 bases between them. CDR1 is SEHNR and CDR2 is FQNEAQ in the germline V gene (reference sequence). This CDR3 has 12 residues. CDR3 DNA sequence: TGTGCCAGCTCGACAGTTTCCTACGAGCAGTACTTC. Protein product: CASSTVSYEQYF. The full variable domain, in which reference TRBV7-9 and TRBJ2-7 provide the parts outside the CDR3, is DTGVSQNPRHKITKRGQNVTFRCDPISEHNRLYWYRQTLGQGPEFLTYFQNEAQLEKSRLLSDRFSAERPKGSFSTLEIQRTEQGDSAMYLCASSTVSYEQYFGPGTRLTVT.

CDR3 region: CASSVFSQETQYF. The CDR3 coding sequence is TGTGCCAGCAGTGTCTTTAGTCAAGAGACCCAGTACTTC. The chain links TRBV2 to TRBJ2-5, with D uncertain. Germline V gene lookup returns CDR1 SNHLY and CDR2 FYNNEI. The CDR3 consists of 13 residues. V lost 4 bases and J lost 2, with 8 bases in between. Variable domain in full (rest from reference TRBV2 and TRBJ2-5): EPEVTQTPSHQVTQMGQEVILRCVPISNHLYFYWYRQILGQKVEFLVSFYNNEISEKSEIFDDQFSVERPDGSNFTLKIRSTKLEDSAMYFCASSVFSQETQYFGPGTRLLVL.

This sequence joins TRBV5-1 and TRBJ1-2; D may be TRBD1 (6 bases). The CDR3 totals 17 residues. Trimming took off 4 bases at V and 2 bases at J, with 21 bases between the two ends. CDR1 SGHRS and CDR2 YFSETQ come from the germline V gene. The CDR3 reads CASSPTPQGHPNYGYTF. CDR3 coding DNA: TGCGCCAGCAGCCCCACGCCTCAGGGGCACCCGAACTATGGCTACACCTTC. The whole variable domain, filled in from reference TRBV5-1 and TRBJ1-2, reads KAGVTQTPRYLIKTRGQQVTLSCSPISGHRSVSWYQQTPGQGLQFLFEYFSETQRNKGNFPGRFSGRQFSNSRSEMNVSTLELGDSALYLCASSPTPQGHPNYGYTFGSGTRLTVV.

The chain uses TRBV13 and TRBJ1-1; 10 bases fit TRBD1. The V gene end was trimmed by 4 bases and the J gene end by 3 bases; junction bases not matched to a gene: 5. Germline CDR1 PRHDT, CDR2 FYEKMQ (reference sequence). The CDR3 extends over 15 amino acids. The CDR3 here is CASSSTGTGDTEAFF. DNA for the CDR3: TGTGCCAGCAGCTCAACCGGGACAGGGGACACTGAAGCTTTCTTT.

The chain links TRBV5-1 to TRBJ1-2; D is undetermined. The CDR3 is 14 residues long. Trimming shortened V by 5 bases and J by 4 bases, and 15 bases separated the two germline ends. Germline CDR1 and CDR2: SGHRS and YFSETQ. The chain's CDR3 is CASSPSEAPYGYTF. CDR3 coding DNA: TGCGCCAGCAGTCCCTCCGAGGCCCCCTATGGCTACACCTTC.

The rearrangement joins TRBV6-2 or TRBV6-3 to TRBJ1-1; D may be TRBD1 (5 bases). Trimming pared 6 bases from V and 4 bases from J, leaving 21 bases between. CDR1 and CDR2 from the germline V gene are MNHEY and SVGEGT. The CDR3 contains 16 residues. CDR3 residues: CASREPGEVIRTEAFF. CDR3 coding DNA: TGTGCCAGCAGGGAGCCGGGGGAGGTGATTCGCACTGAAGCTTTCTTT.

The chain joins TRBV29-1 to TRBJ2-7; TRBD2 agrees at 11 bases. V shed 4 bases, J shed 0 bases, and the junction held 2 bases outside the gene matches. The CDR3 has 14 residues. Looked up from germline, CDR1 is SQVTM and CDR2 is ANQGSEA. For the CDR3, the DNA is TGCAGCGTTGTTGGGACTAGCGGCTCCTACGAGCAGTACTTC. Amino acid sequence: CSVVGTSGSYEQYF.

This clonotype has just a few counts. The chain couples TRBV7-2 to TRBJ1-2, with TRBD1 identical over 9 bases. V lost 8 bases and J lost 0; bases outside the gene matches: 13. This CDR3 has 17 residues. CDR1 is SGHTA, CDR2 FQGNSA, per germline. The CDR3 region is CASDPDGTGTSNYGYTF. CDR3 sequence (DNA): TGTGCCAGCGACCCCGACGGGACAGGGACTTCTAACTATGGCTACACCTTC.

V is TRBV6-4 and J is TRBJ2-1; 9 nucleotides match TRBD2. The CDR3 runs 13 residues. Germline CDR1 MRHNA, CDR2 SNTAGT. V lost 4 bases to trimming and J lost 9 bases; unmatched junction nucleotides: 4. The CDR3 reads CASSVLAGAEQFF. The CDR3 nucleotides read TGTGCCAGCAGTGTGTTAGCGGGAGCTGAGCAGTTCTTC.

The sample holds a few counts of this clonotype. This chain uses TRBV7-2 with TRBJ2-1, with D perhaps matching TRBD1 or TRBD2 (6 bases each). This CDR3 has 14 amino acids. Germline V gives CDR1 SGHTA, CDR2 FQGNSA. Trimming cost V 5 bases and J 4 bases, with 12 bases left between them. As DNA, the CDR3 is TGTGCCAGCAGCCATGAGGGGGGTTACAATGAGCAGTTCTTC. It is translated as CASSHEGGYNEQFF. Drawing the rest from reference TRBV7-2 and TRBJ2-1, the complete variable domain is GAGVSQSPSNKVTEKGKDVELRCDPISGHTALYWYRQSLGQGLEFLIYFQGNSAPDKSGLPSDRFSAERTGGSVSTLTIQRTQQEDSAVYLCASSHEGGYNEQFFGPGTRLTVL.

This clonotype was found a few times. The genes are TRBV28 and TRBJ2-2, with TRBD2 matching over 7 bases. This CDR3 spans 14 amino acids. Trimming at V came to 8 bases and at J to 2 bases, leaving 5 bases not matched to a gene. Germline CDR1 is MDHEN and CDR2 is SYDVKM. This chain's CDR3 is CASGVTSNTGELFF. The CDR3 bases are TGTGCCAGCGGCGTGACTAGCAACACCGGGGAGCTGTTTTTT.

The chain employs TRBV4-3 and TRBJ2-3; 8 bases are a match to TRBD1. Per the germline V gene, CDR1 is LGHNA and CDR2 is YSLEER. The ends lost 3 bases at V and 10 bases at J; junction bases unmatched: 15. This CDR3 is built from 16 residues. The CDR3 protein is CASSQDNGPDRVAQYF. CDR3 DNA sequence: TGCGCCAGCAGCCAGGACAACGGACCGGACAGGGTAGCGCAGTATTTT.

The V and J genes are TRBV6-2 or TRBV6-3 and TRBJ1-5; TRBD1 agrees at 9 bases. Germline-derived CDR1 and CDR2 are MNHEY and SVGEGT. The CDR3 has 15 residues. After removal of 6 bases from V and 7 bases from J, the junction contained 10 bases not matched to a gene. Here the CDR3 reads CASSPLGQGVQPQHF. In nucleotides, the CDR3 is TGTGCCAGCAGCCCACTGGGACAGGGTGTGCAGCCCCAGCATTTT.

V is TRBV7-2 and J is TRBJ2-7; the D gene could be TRBD1 or TRBD2 (5 bases each). The CDR3 has 15 residues. Looked up from germline, CDR1 is SGHTA and CDR2 is FQGNSA. Trimming pared 5 bases from V and 0 bases from J, leaving 14 bases between. This CDR3 is CASSMRSGGSYEQYF. CDR3 bases: TGTGCCAGCAGCATGAGATCTGGGGGCTCCTACGAGCAGTACTTC.

Worth noting for this clonotype: An end of the junction does not agree with germline; a read error may underlie this. The gene calls are TRBV6-1 and TRBJ1-5; D not certain. Looked up from germline, CDR1 is MNHNS and CDR2 is SASEGT. The CDR3 is made up of 11 amino acids. The CDR3 DNA follows: TGTGCCGGCAGTGAATACCAACAGAGGCATTTT. This sequence encodes CAGSEYQQRHF.

This chain uses TRBV3-1 with TRBJ1-6; D is perhaps TRBD1 (5 bases). Germline CDR1 is LGHDT and CDR2 is YNNKEL (reference sequence). The CDR3 spans 17 residues. The V end lost 1 base, the J end lost 7 bases, and 17 bases lay between the germline ends. CDR3 nucleotides: TGTGCCAGCAGCCAAGCCCGGACACCGAGGGGAAATTCACCCCTCCACTTT. Translation gives CASSQARTPRGNSPLHF.